The rows below give T cell receptor beta chains drawn from one sample of a study of breast tumors, draining lymph nodes, adjacent tissues. Via MiXCR, TCRdb re-called the multiplex PCR reads, giving one row per CDR3 protein. The sample holds around 300,000 distinct CDR3 sequences, around 30% seen once. Sequencing was carried out using axillary lymph node tissue. The source is a female donor with breast cancer. Some clones in this sample may be carry-over from other donors' samples. The CDR3 runs from the conserved cysteine through the conserved F or W.

j_call v_call cdr3_aa
TRBJ1-4 TRBV24-1 CAIQDTTNEKLFF
TRBJ2-7 TRBV18 CASSSDRDDYEQYF
TRBJ2-1 TRBV3-1 CASSQDTGTYEQFF
TRBJ1-5 TRBV6-1 CASSEGSRRQNQPQHF
TRBJ2-3 TRBV13 CASSSGRTTADTQYF
TRBJ2-3 TRBV10-3 CAISEDSGVTDTQYF
TRBJ2-2 TRBV6-2/TRBV6-3 CASSYSIRTTRNTGELFF
TRBJ2-5 TRBV5-1 CASSGTDRGLETQYF
TRBJ2-4 TRBV10-1 CASSERLAKNIQYF
TRBJ2-7 TRBV20-1 CSAILAGPYEQYF
TRBJ2-3 TRBV20-1 CSARETGGTDTQYF
TRBJ1-4 TRBV5-1 CASSPVATNEKLFF
TRBJ1-4 TRBV19 CASSAQGAEKPFF
TRBJ1-3 TRBV15 CATSRETGTGNTIYF
TRBJ2-3 TRBV4-2 CASRLAGGDTDTQYF
TRBJ1-5 TRBV20-1 CSAGLRRGSNQPQHF
TRBJ1-4 TRBV7-3 CASSLWGTSGKLFF
TRBJ2-5 TRBV5-1 CASSHSDRGRETQYF
TRBJ1-2 TRBV20-1 CSATPSGRDYGYTF
TRBJ2-5 TRBV12-3/TRBV12-4 CASGFTGHQETQYF
TRBJ2-5 TRBV10-3 CAISEYGTQETQYF
TRBJ1-2 TRBV5-1 CASSLDGSNYGYTF
TRBJ2-1 TRBV4-2 CASSIGTGYNEQFF
TRBJ1-4 TRBV10-3 CASYSGTGNEKLFF
TRBJ2-1 TRBV12-3/TRBV12-4 CASSFGGGGEQFF
TRBJ2-1 TRBV20-1 CSASRSQGAYNEQFF
TRBJ2-2 TRBV12-3/TRBV12-4 CASTSQGYNTGELFF
TRBJ2-7 TRBV12-5 CASGLRTSGSYEQYF
TRBJ2-6 TRBV7-3 CASSPNAGSSGANVLTF
TRBJ1-1 TRBV6-5 CATGTTRDTEAFF
TRBJ2-2 TRBV4-2 CASSPGLAGPNTGELFF
TRBJ1-4 TRBV6-5 CASSIETNSEKLFF
TRBJ2-5 TRBV5-1 CASSLFGTGQETQYF
TRBJ2-7 TRBV29-1 CSVGSGLEQYF
TRBJ2-5 TRBV12-3/TRBV12-4 CASSFLEFTQYF
TRBJ2-1 TRBV5-6 CASSWDANAKPEQFF
TRBJ1-1 TRBV10-3 CAIRNPGQDTEAFF
TRBJ1-6 TRBV20-1 CSAPPRPGSSPLHF
TRBJ2-4 TRBV6-5 CASSPPGRGGAKNIQYF
TRBJ2-7 TRBV30 CAWRPGLWNEQYF
TRBJ2-1 TRBV19 CASSIDQAQGIYNEQFF
TRBJ1-2 TRBV20-1 CSTLSLSTEGYTF
TRBJ2-4 TRBV2 CASRERVTGSNIQYF
TRBJ2-2 TRBV6-2/TRBV6-3 CASRPSGSRSGELFF
TRBJ2-7 TRBV7-2 CASSLKVSFPYEQYF
TRBJ2-3 TRBV5-1 CASSPVGTTRATDTQYF
TRBJ2-7 TRBV7-2 CASSSGTGLYEQYF
TRBJ2-1 TRBV25-1 CASSEWYNEQFF
TRBJ2-1 TRBV5-1 CASRGLAGVDEQFF
TRBJ2-2 TRBV12-3/TRBV12-4 CASTLSAGVGTGELFF
TRBJ2-6 TRBV2 CATKLDGGGVVQTF
TRBJ1-5 TRBV6-1 CASSGGQGLNQPQHF
TRBJ2-5 TRBV5-6 CASSSTRTLETQYF
TRBJ1-6 TRBV6-5 CASSHSSGGAWTPLHF
TRBJ1-3 TRBV3-1 CASSQDISGNTIYF
TRBJ1-2 TRBV10-3 CAISVLEKSYGYTF
TRBJ2-5 TRBV9 CASSVAPGAGETQYF